This T cell receptor (beta chain) emerged from a study of blood T cell repertoires in COVID-19. For the study at large: PBMCs, B-cell-depleted T cells, or T cells were the source of the cDNA or gDNA that made up the material.

Assay used: immunoSEQ multiplex PCR; TCRdb lists only in-frame clones, some missing. The table shows 95,000 to 150,000 clones, with around 81% occurring only once. Germline assignment: CDR1 WNHNN and CDR2 SYGVQD (reference sequence). The germline V and J ends were trimmed by 6 bases and 8 bases, with 35 bases remaining between them. This CDR3 spans 20 amino acids. The chain uses TRBV10-1 and TRBJ2-1, with TRBD2 as a possible D gene (7 bases). The clonotype originates from a man between 65 and 85 years old with acute or convalescent COVID-19. Sequencing used peripheral blood. The CDR3 reads CASRGGSGGPLFALGDEQFF. The CDR3 DNA reads TGCGCCAGCAGGGGGGGTTCGGGGGGCCCCCTCTTTGCTTTGGGGGATGAGCAGTTCTTC.